A selection of T cell receptor beta chains follows, all from one sample in a study of OX40 agonist ivuxolimab in advanced cancers. Generated by immunoSEQ multiplex PCR, the TCRdb table keeps only in-frame clones and is missing some. Of about 59,000 clones listed, approximately 87% are singletons. The specimen comprised CD4+ or CD8+ T cells sorted from blood, sampled in a trial of the OX40 agonist ivuxolimab. These receptors all stem from an adult with an advanced solid tumor such as melanoma, head and neck, liver or kidney cancer. Each CDR3 is given with its conserved first and last residue. The D gene is left open where the match is weak. Only part of the rows carry a size: once, few, many, or a class if the clone is expanded.

TRBV10-3,13,TRBD2,.,TRBJ2-5,TGTGCCATCGGGGGACTAGCGGTAAAGACCCAGTACTTC,CAIGGLAVKTQYF
TRBV10-3,15,.,.,TRBJ1-1,TGTGCCATCAGACAAAGAGGGCAGCCGAACACTGAAGCTTTCTTT,CAIRQRGQPNTEAFF
TRBV30,13,.,.,TRBJ2-5,TGTGCCTGGACGGTCGGCAGGGAGGAGACCCAGTACTTC,CAWTVGREETQYF
TRBV30,14,.,.,TRBJ1-1,TGTGCCTGGAGTCGTTGGGGTTCTGTCACTGAAGCTTTCTTT,CAWSRWGSVTEAFF
TRBV7-8,12,.,.,TRBJ1-2,TGTGCCAGCAGTTTTACAGGGAGTGGCTACACCTTC,CASSFTGSGYTF
TRBV27,15,TRBD1,.,TRBJ1-1,TGTGCCAGCAGTTCAGGGACAGGGGTGGACACTGAAGCTTTCTTT,CASSSGTGVDTEAFF
TRBV28,18,TRBD2,once,TRBJ2-1,TGTGCCAGCAGTTTCCCGACTAGCGGGGGTCGGGGTACGGATGAGCAGTTCTTC,CASSFPTSGGRGTDEQFF
TRBV11-2,14,.,few,TRBJ1-2,TGTGCCAGCAGCTTGTTACAGGGTGGGAATGGCTACACCTTC,CASSLLQGGNGYTF
TRBV28,12,.,.,TRBJ1-2,TGTGCCAGCAGTCCCCGGGGGGTCGGCTACACCTTC,CASSPRGVGYTF
TRBV7-2,15,.,once,TRBJ2-5,TGTGCCAGCAGCCCACTATCATGGGGTAAAGAGACCCAGTACTTC,CASSPLSWGKETQYF
TRBV10-3,13,.,.,TRBJ1-2,TGTGCCATCAGTGAGTCACAAGTCTATGGCTACACCTTC,CAISESQVYGYTF
TRBV7-6,12,TRBD1,.,TRBJ1-1,TGTGCCAGCAGTGACAGGGGGCCTGAAGCTTTCTTT,CASSDRGPEAFF
TRBV21-1,11,.,.,TRBJ2-3,TGTGCCCCCCGGGAAAAAGATACGCAGTATTTT,CAPREKDTQYF
TRBV7-2,15,TRBD2,.,TRBJ2-7,TGTGCCAGCAGCTTCACTAGCGGGGGGTCTTACGAGCAGTACTTC,CASSFTSGGSYEQYF
TRBV2,13,TRBD1,.,TRBJ2-4,TGTGCCAGCAGCGCCGGGACAGGGAACATTCAGTACTTC,CASSAGTGNIQYF
TRBV19,14,TRBD1,.,TRBJ2-1,TGTGCCAGTAGTACCCAGACAGGGGGCCGGGAGCAGTTCTTC,CASSTQTGGREQFF
TRBV18,16,TRBD2,.,TRBJ2-3,TGTGCCAGCTCACCCCCGGGACTAGTGCCGACAGATACGCAGTATTTT,CASSPPGLVPTDTQYF
TRBV5-6,16,TRBD2,.,TRBJ2-1,TGTGCCAGCAGCTTGGGCCTAGCGGTGTCCTACAATGAGCAGTTCTTC,CASSLGLAVSYNEQFF
TRBV9,15,.,.,TRBJ2-3,TGTGCCAGCAGCGTAGCTGTGGGCCTCACAGATACGCAGTATTTT,CASSVAVGLTDTQYF
TRBV5-1,17,TRBD2,few,TRBJ2-7,TGCGCCAGCAGCTTACCAGGGAGCGGGGGGTTCTCCTACGAGCAGTACTTC,CASSLPGSGGFSYEQYF
TRBV19,13,.,.,TRBJ1-1,TGTGCCAGTAATGGCAATGCTGGCACTGAAGCTTTCTTT,CASNGNAGTEAFF
TRBV9,14,.,once,TRBJ1-2,TGTGCCAGCAGCGTAGAGCAGCAGGGCAGTGGCTACACCTTC,CASSVEQQGSGYTF
TRBV5-1,15,.,.,TRBJ1-4,TGCGCCAGCAGCTTGACAGGGAGCCCTAATGAAAAACTGTTTTTT,CASSLTGSPNEKLFF
TRBV4-2,16,.,.,TRBJ2-3,TGTGCCAGCAGCCCGACCACAACCACTAGCACAGATACGCAGTATTTT,CASSPTTTTSTDTQYF
TRBV20-1,11,.,.,TRBJ2-7,TGCAGTGGATCCACTTTCTACGAGCAGTACTTC,CSGSTFYEQYF
TRBV4-2,14,TRBD2,.,TRBJ2-1,TGTGCCAGCAGCCAAGGACTAGCGGGGGGGAAGCAGTTCTTC,CASSQGLAGGKQFF
TRBV5-4,15,TRBD2,.,TRBJ2-1,TGTGCCAGCAGCTTGGCGGTGGGGAGGGCCAATGAGCAGTTCTTC,CASSLAVGRANEQFF
TRBV29-1,14,.,.,TRBJ2-1,TGCAGCGTTGAGAATAGCGCTTCCTACAATGAGCAGTTCTTC,CSVENSASYNEQFF
TRBV4-2,18,TRBD2,.,TRBJ2-6,TGTGCCAGCACTCAGGGACTAGCGGGTTACTCTGGGGCCAACGTCCTGACTTTC,CASTQGLAGYSGANVLTF
TRBV4-2,14,.,.,TRBJ1-1,TGTGCCAGCAGCCCTGTTAGTCAGAACACTGAAGCTTTCTTT,CASSPVSQNTEAFF
TRBV7-2,17,TRBD1,.,TRBJ1-2,TGTGCCAGCAGCTCGTCACTCCTATCGACAGGGAACTATGGCTACACCTTC,CASSSSLLSTGNYGYTF
TRBV30,14,.,.,TRBJ1-6,TGTGCCTGGAGTTACCGGGCCCGAAATTCACCCCTCCACTTT,CAWSYRARNSPLHF
TRBV27,14,TRBD2,.,TRBJ2-1,TGTGCCAGCAGTCTGCGGGGGGGGAACAATGAGCAGTTCTTC,CASSLRGGNNEQFF
TRBV29-1,13,TRBD1,.,TRBJ1-3,TGCAGCGCAGGACAGGGCTCTGGAAACACCATATATTTT,CSAGQGSGNTIYF
TRBV7-9,14,.,.,TRBJ2-5,TGTGCCAGCAGCTTAGACATCATGGTCGGGACCCAGTACTTC,CASSLDIMVGTQYF
TRBV7-8,16,.,.,TRBJ1-5,TGTGCCAGCAGCTCAATACCAGGGGAGAGCAATCAGCCCCAGCATTTT,CASSSIPGESNQPQHF
TRBV4-1,13,.,once,TRBJ1-2,TGCGCCAGCAGCCAAGCCCACCTCTATGGCTACACCTTC,CASSQAHLYGYTF
TRBV19,13,TRBD1,.,TRBJ1-1,TGTGCCAGTAGAGGACAGGGGGCGACTGAAGCTTTCTTT,CASRGQGATEAFF
TRBV9,12,.,.,TRBJ1-2,TGTGCCAGCAGCTTCGGCAGTCGTGGCTACACCTTC,CASSFGSRGYTF
TRBV5-1,14,TRBD1,.,TRBJ2-2,TGCGCCAGCACCCACGGGACAGGAACCGGGGAGCTGTTTTTT,CASTHGTGTGELFF
TRBV4-3,14,TRBD1,.,TRBJ2-7,TGCGCCAGCAGCCGGTCGACAGGGTTCTACGAGCAGTACTTC,CASSRSTGFYEQYF
TRBV29-1,11,.,.,TRBJ1-1,TGCAGCGTCTCCTGGGACACTGAAGCTTTCTTT,CSVSWDTEAFF
TRBV10-3,15,.,.,TRBJ2-3,TGTGCCATCAGTAGTCCCCTTGCGGGGACAGATACGCAGTATTTT,CAISSPLAGTDTQYF
TRBV18,13,.,.,TRBJ2-1,TGTGCCAGCTCACCAACAGTGTACAATGAGCAGTTCTTC,CASSPTVYNEQFF
TRBV30,13,.,.,TRBJ1-5,TGTGCCTGTAGCCTTAATAGCAATCAGCCCCAGCATTTT,CACSLNSNQPQHF
TRBV12-5,21,TRBD2,few,TRBJ2-1,TGTGCTAGTGGTTTGGACCCCCTACGGTATGGAGGCGGGAGGGCCCCAGATGAGCAGTTCTTC,CASGLDPLRYGGGRAPDEQFF
TRBV5-5,16,.,.,TRBJ2-7,TGTGCCAGCAGCTCCTCCGGGACCAGTAGCTCCTACGAGCAGTACTTC,CASSSSGTSSSYEQYF
TRBV6-1,16,.,.,TRBJ2-6,TGTGCCAGCAGTGACCAACAGTTTGCTGGGGCCAACGTCCTGACTTTC,CASSDQQFAGANVLTF
TRBV5-5,13,.,few,TRBJ2-1,TGTGCCAGCAGCTTCCAGGGAGGAGCTGAGCAGTTCTTC,CASSFQGGAEQFF
TRBV19,14,.,.,TRBJ2-6,TGTGCCAGTAGTCCAAGGGCTGGGGCCAACGTCCTGACTTTC,CASSPRAGANVLTF
TRBV29-1,12,TRBD1,.,TRBJ2-7,TGCAGCGTGGCGACAGGGAGTGGCGAGCAGTACTTC,CSVATGSGEQYF
TRBV10-1,13,.,.,TRBJ1-1,TGCGCCAGCAGTGACAGGCCGAACACTGAAGCTTTCTTT,CASSDRPNTEAFF
TRBV5-1,15,.,.,TRBJ1-3,TGCGCCAGCACCCCCGGCGAAGCCTCCGGAAACACCATATATTTT,CASTPGEASGNTIYF
TRBV5-1,13,TRBD2,.,TRBJ2-5,TGCGCCAGCAGCTCGATGGGGGGGGAGACCCAGTACTTC,CASSSMGGETQYF
TRBV6-5,15,TRBD1,.,TRBJ2-1,TGTGCCAGCAGTTATGACAGGGAGCCCGACAATGAGCAGTTCTTC,CASSYDREPDNEQFF
TRBV28,16,.,.,TRBJ1-1,TGTGCCAGCAGGCCGGGCACTTCCCAGCCAGGCACTGAAGCTTTCTTT,CASRPGTSQPGTEAFF
TRBV9,16,.,once,TRBJ2-2,TGTGCCAGCAGAAGCCGGGACTCAGCGAACACCGGGGAGCTGTTTTTT,CASRSRDSANTGELFF
TRBV21-1,12,.,.,TRBJ2-2,TGTGCCAGCCCCCGAGACACCGGGGAGCTGTTTTTT,CASPRDTGELFF
TRBV2,14,.,.,TRBJ2-3,TGTGCCAGCACCAAGGGACTTATCACAGATACGCAGTATTTT,CASTKGLITDTQYF
TRBV5-1,14,TRBD1,.,TRBJ2-5,TGCGCCAGCAAGACAGGGGCCCCCCCGGAGACCCAGTACTTC,CASKTGAPPETQYF